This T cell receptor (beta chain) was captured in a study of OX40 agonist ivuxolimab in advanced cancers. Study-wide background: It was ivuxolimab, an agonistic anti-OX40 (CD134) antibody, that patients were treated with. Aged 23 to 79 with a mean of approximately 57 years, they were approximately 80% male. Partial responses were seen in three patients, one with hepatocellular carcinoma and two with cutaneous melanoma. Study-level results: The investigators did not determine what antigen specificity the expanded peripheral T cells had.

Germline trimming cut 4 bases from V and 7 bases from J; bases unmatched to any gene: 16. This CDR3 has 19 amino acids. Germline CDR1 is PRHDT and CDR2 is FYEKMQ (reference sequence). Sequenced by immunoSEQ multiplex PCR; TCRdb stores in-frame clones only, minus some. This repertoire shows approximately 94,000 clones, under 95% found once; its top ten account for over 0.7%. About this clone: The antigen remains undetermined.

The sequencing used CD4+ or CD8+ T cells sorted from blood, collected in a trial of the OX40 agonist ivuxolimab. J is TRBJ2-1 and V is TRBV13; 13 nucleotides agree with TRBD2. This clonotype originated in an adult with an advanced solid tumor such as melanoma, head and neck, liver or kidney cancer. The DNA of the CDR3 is TGTGCCAGCAGCTCCAGGACTAGCGGGAGACCGGCTTTCCAAAATGAGCAGTTCTTC. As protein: CASSSRTSGRPAFQNEQFF.